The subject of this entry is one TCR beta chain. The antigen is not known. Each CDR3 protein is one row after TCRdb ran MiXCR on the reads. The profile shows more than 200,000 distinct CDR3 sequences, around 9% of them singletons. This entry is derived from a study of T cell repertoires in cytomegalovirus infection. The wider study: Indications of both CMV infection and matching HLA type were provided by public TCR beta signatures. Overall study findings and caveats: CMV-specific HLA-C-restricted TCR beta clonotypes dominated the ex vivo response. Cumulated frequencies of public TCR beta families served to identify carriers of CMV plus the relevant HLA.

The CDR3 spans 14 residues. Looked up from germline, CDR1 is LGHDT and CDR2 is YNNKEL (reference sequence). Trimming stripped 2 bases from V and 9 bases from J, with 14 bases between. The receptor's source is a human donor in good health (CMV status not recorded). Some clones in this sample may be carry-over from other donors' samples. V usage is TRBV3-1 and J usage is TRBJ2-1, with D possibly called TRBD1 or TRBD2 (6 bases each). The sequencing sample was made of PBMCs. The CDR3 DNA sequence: TGTGCCAGCAGCCAACGGGGGCAACCTCCTGAGCAGTTCTTC. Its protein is CASSQRGQPPEQFF.